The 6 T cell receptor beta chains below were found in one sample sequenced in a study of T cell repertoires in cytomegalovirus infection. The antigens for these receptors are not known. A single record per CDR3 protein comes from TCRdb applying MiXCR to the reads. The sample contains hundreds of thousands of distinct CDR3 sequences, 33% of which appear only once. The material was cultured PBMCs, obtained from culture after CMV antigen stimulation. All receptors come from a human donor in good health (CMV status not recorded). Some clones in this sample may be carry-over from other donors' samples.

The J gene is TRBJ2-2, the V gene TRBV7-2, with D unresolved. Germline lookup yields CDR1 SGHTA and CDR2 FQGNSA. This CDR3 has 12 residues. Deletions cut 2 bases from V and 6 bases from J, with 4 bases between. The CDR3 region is CASSLISGELFF. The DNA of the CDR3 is TGTGCCAGCAGCTTAATCTCCGGGGAGCTGTTTTTT.

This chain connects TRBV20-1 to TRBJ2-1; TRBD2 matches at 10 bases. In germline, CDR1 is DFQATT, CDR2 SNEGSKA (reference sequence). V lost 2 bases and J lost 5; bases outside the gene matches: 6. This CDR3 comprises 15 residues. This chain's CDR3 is CSARPPGLAHNEQFF. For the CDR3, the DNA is TGCAGTGCTAGACCCCCGGGACTAGCGCACAATGAGCAGTTCTTC.

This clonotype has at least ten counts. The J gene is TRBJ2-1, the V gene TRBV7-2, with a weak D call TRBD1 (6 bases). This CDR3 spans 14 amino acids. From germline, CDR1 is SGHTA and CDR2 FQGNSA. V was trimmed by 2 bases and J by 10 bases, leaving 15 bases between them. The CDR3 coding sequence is TGTGCCAGCAGCTTATTGGGACAAAACGGGGAGCAGTTCTTC. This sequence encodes CASSLLGQNGEQFF.

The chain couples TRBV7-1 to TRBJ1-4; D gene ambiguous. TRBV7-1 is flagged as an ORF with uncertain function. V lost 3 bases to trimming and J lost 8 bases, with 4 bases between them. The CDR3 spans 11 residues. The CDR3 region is CASSSAEKLFF. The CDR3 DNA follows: TGTGCCAGCAGCTCGGCCGAAAAACTGTTTTTT.

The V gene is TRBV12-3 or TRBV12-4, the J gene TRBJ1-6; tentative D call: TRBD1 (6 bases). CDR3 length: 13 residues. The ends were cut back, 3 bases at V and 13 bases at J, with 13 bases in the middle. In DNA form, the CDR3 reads TGTGCCAGCAGTTTTTCAGGGGAGCGCCCCCTCCACTTT. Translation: CASSFSGERPLHF.

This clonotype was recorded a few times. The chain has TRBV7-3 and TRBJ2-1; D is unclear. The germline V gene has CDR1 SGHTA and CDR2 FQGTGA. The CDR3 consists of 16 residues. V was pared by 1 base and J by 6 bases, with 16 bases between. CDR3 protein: CASSLRSNTRINEQFF. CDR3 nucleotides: TGTGCCAGCAGCTTAAGGTCAAACACCCGAATCAATGAGCAGTTCTTC.